This T cell receptor beta chain was recovered during a study of cytomegalovirus exposure and HLA in healthy donors. Sequenced by immunoSEQ multiplex PCR; TCRdb stores in-frame clones only, minus some. The sample consists of fewer than 200,000 clones, 85% of them appearing once. Losses at the gene ends were 2 bases for V and 4 bases for J; bases not matched to a gene: 3. Germline CDR1 reads GTSNPN; CDR2 reads SVGIG (reference sequence). The CDR3 has 13 residues. V is TRBV30 and J is TRBJ2-5; TRBD1 matches 8 bases. The sequence was obtained from a young man in good health and CMV-seropositive. The material sequenced was PBMCs. The CDR3: CAWSSDRGETQYF. CDR3 bases: TGTGCCTGGAGTAGCGACAGGGGAGAGACCCAGTACTTC.